What follows describes a single T cell receptor beta chain. Its antigen is not known. The sample comes from a study of shared clonotypes between healthy human individuals. Study information: Donors had three CD4 naive, three CD4 memory, two CD8 naive and one CD8 memory plate apiece.

The germline CDR1 and CDR2 sequences are MNHEY and SVGAGI. The CDR3 is made up of 14 amino acids. V lost 2 bases and J lost 9, with 14 bases in between. Study results and caveats: A reduction in generation probabilities was seen for non-shared clonotypes relative to those shared by all four donors.

Execution of the assay was at deep level. Data came from immunoSEQ multiplex PCR; TCRdb stores just in-frame clones and leaves some out. The sample has fewer than 3 million clones; around 93% are singletons. The source of this sequence is a man between 18 and 35 years old in good health. Some clones in this sample may be carry-over from other donors' samples. V gene TRBV6-5 combines with J gene TRBJ2-1; TRBD1 is a possible D gene (6 bases). Material for sequencing was naive CD4+ T cells from PBMCs. Subset of the sample: CD45RA+ positively selected. This CDR3 is CASSYQQGWGEQFF. The CDR3 DNA reads as TGTGCCAGCAGTTACCAACAGGGTTGGGGTGAGCAGTTCTTC.